Below, 14 T cell receptor beta chains from the same sample are listed, as sequenced in a study of Graves' ophthalmopathy and Graves' hyperthyroidism. Using RNA transcripts, the TCR beta CDR3 regions were amplified. HTBI-primed RT-PCR formed the first round, and a multiplex PCR formed the second. TCRdb called the multiplex PCR reads again in MiXCR, with one record for every CDR3 protein. Among over a million distinct CDR3 sequences, about two fifths were seen once, and the ten largest hold over 8.5%. The sequencing input was peripheral blood or thyroid tissue (not recorded which). The receptor source for this set is an adult man with Graves' hyperthyroidism.

This clonotype was detected ten times or more. This chain connects TRBV29-1 to TRBJ2-5; 11 nucleotides line up with TRBD2. Germline-derived CDR1 and CDR2 are SQVTM and ANQGSEA. The ends lost 6 bases at V and 4 bases at J; junction bases unmatched: 13. The CDR3 spans 16 residues. As DNA, the CDR3 is TGCAGCGTCGATCTAGCGGGAGGACTTCCAGGAGAGACCCAGTACTTC. It is translated as CSVDLAGGLPGETQYF.

There are a few counts of this clonotype. This chain connects TRBV7-9 to TRBJ2-7; 7 bases fit TRBD1. J was trimmed by 5 bases and V by 6 bases; bases with no gene match: 10. The CDR3 is 14 residues long. Germline V lookup: CDR1 SEHNR, CDR2 FQNEAQ (reference sequence). The DNA of the CDR3 is TGTGCCAGCAGGCTGACAGGGTGGAAGAACGAGCAGTACTTC. Translated: CASRLTGWKNEQYF.

This clonotype was detected many times. The chain combines TRBV5-1 with TRBJ1-1; D ambiguous. V lost 2 bases and J 1 base, leaving 12 bases between the germline ends. Per germline, CDR1 SGHRS and CDR2 YFSETQ. This CDR3 spans 15 amino acids. The CDR3 nucleotides read TGCGCCAGCAGCTTTGGCAGGCAGAGGAACACTGAAGCTTTCTTT. This codes for CASSFGRQRNTEAFF.

This clonotype occurred many times. The CDR3 coding sequence is TGTGCCAGCCGGGACAGAGAGACCCAGTACTTC. Its translation: CASRDRETQYF. This chain uses TRBV2 with TRBJ2-5; TRBD1 matches at 7 bases. The CDR3 has 11 residues. With V trimmed by 8 bases and J by 4 bases, 1 base remained unmatched. The V gene's germline CDR1 is SNHLY and CDR2 FYNNEI.

This clonotype was seen a few times. The CDR3 loop reads CARAGGGNTIYF. CDR3 nucleotide sequence: TGTGCTAGAGCTGGAGGAGGGAACACCATATATTTT. J is TRBJ1-3 and V is TRBV25-1, with D unclear. The CDR3 covers 12 residues. CDR1 is MGHDK, CDR2 SYGVNS, per germline.

This chain uses TRBV6-5 with TRBJ1-2; a possible D gene is TRBD1 (5 bases). The V gene lost 2 bases and the J gene lost 2 bases, with 15 bases spanning the gap. The germline gives CDR1 MNHEY, CDR2 SVGAGI. This CDR3 is 16 amino acids long. The DNA for the CDR3 is TGTGCCAGCAGTTACAGGGCGTCACAGGAAAACTATGGCTACACCTTC. Protein: CASSYRASQENYGYTF.

The CDR3 nucleotides read TGTGCCAGTAGTATAGTTCGGCCAGGGGGAAAAAACACCGGGGAGCTGTTTTTT. Residues: CASSIVRPGGKNTGELFF. The V and J genes are TRBV19 and TRBJ2-2; 7 bases are shared with TRBD1. Per germline, CDR1 LNHDA and CDR2 SQIVND (reference sequence). V was clipped by 1 base and J by 2 bases; unmatched bases: 10. The CDR3 spans 18 residues.

Of note for this clonotype: A clone one base away is much larger, so this may be a read error. The V call is TRBV7-3, the J call TRBJ1-1; 7 bases fit TRBD1. J lost 0 bases, V lost 5 bases, and 9 bases had no gene match. Germline V gene lookup returns CDR1 SGHTA and CDR2 FQGTGA. This CDR3 has 16 amino acids. This chain's CDR3 is CASSQRGRGMNTEAFF. The CDR3 DNA is TGTGCCAGCAGCCAAAGGGGGCGAGGAATGAACACTGAAGCTTTCTTT.

This clonotype was counted a few times. The V call is TRBV28, the J call TRBJ1-2; D not resolved. Trimming cost V 6 bases and J 4 bases, with 3 bases left between them. This CDR3 region has 10 residues. Germline CDR1 and CDR2: MDHEN and SYDVKM. The CDR3 sequence is CASSRYGYTF. The CDR3 coding sequence is TGTGCCAGCAGCCGCTATGGCTACACCTTC.

The chain recombines TRBV11-3 with TRBJ1-4; D perhaps matches TRBD1 (6 bases). Trimming took off 5 bases at V and 3 bases at J, with 19 bases between the two ends. The length of the CDR3 is 17 residues. CDR1 and CDR2 from the germline V gene are SGHNT and YENEEA. The CDR3 loop is CASSRGAVQIANEKLFF. As DNA, the CDR3 is TGTGCCAGCAGCCGGGGGGCGGTGCAAATCGCTAATGAAAAACTGTTTTTT.

This clonotype was seen repeatedly, ten times or more. The chain is built from TRBV7-8 and TRBJ1-1, with a possible D match to TRBD1 (6 bases). The germline V gene encodes CDR1 SGHVS and CDR2 FQNEAQ. With 1 base removed from V and 1 base from J, the gap between germline ends came to 19 bases. This CDR3 has 18 amino acids. CDR3 DNA: TGTGCCAGCAGCTTAGGTCCCAATTTGGGGGCTGGGAACACTGAAGCTTTCTTT. This translates into CASSLGPNLGAGNTEAFF.

This clonotype occurred many times. The V call is TRBV19, the J call TRBJ1-6, with D hard to call. The CDR3 consists of 13 residues. Per germline, CDR1 LNHDA and CDR2 SQIVND (reference sequence). Trimming left V 7 bases short and J 11 bases short, with 15 bases between. The CDR3 sequence: CASTLDRDAPLHF. The CDR3 DNA reads as TGTGCCAGTACCCTAGACCGGGATGCACCCCTCCACTTT.

This clonotype was seen many times. The V gene is TRBV20-1, the J gene TRBJ1-4; a possible D gene is TRBD1 (5 bases). There are 13 residues in the CDR3. Looked up from germline, CDR1 is DFQATT and CDR2 is SNEGSKA (reference sequence). Trimming left V 3 bases short and J 6 bases short, with 11 bases between. The CDR3 region is CSASFRRDEKLFF. CDR3 nucleotides: TGCAGTGCTAGTTTTCGCAGGGATGAAAAACTGTTTTTT.

This clonotype has a handful of counts. CDR3 sequence reads: CASSLSSGGANVLTF. CDR3 nucleotides: TGTGCCAGCAGCTTATCGAGCGGGGGGGCCAACGTCCTGACTTTC. This chain uses TRBV7-8 with TRBJ2-6; tentative D call: TRBD2 (6 bases). This CDR3 comprises 15 residues. Trimming cost V 2 bases and J 4 bases, with 9 bases left between them. Germline CDR1 is SGHVS and CDR2 is FQNEAQ.